Presented here are 12 T cell receptor beta chains from one specimen sequenced in a study of blood T cell repertoires in COVID-19. Here immunoSEQ multiplex PCR was the method, and the copy in TCRdb shows in-frame clones only, minus some. The sample lists approximately 270,000 clones, 85% to 90% occurring once. The sample comprised PBMCs or T cells enriched from blood (not recorded which). The receptors stem from a woman under 40 with acute COVID-19.

This sequence joins TRBV5-1 and TRBJ1-4; D not resolved. The V end was cut by 4 bases, the J end by 8 bases, with 12 bases between. Looked up from germline, CDR1 is SGHRS and CDR2 is YFSETQ. The CDR3 is 13 residues long. DNA of the CDR3: TGCGCCAGCAGCCTTGACAAGAACGAAAAACTGTTTTTT. Encoded protein: CASSLDKNEKLFF. Using reference TRBV5-1 and TRBJ1-4 for the parts outside the CDR3, the full variable domain is KAGVTQTPRYLIKTRGQQVTLSCSPISGHRSVSWYQQTPGQGLQFLFEYFSETQRNKGNFPGRFSGRQFSNSRSEMNVSTLELGDSALYLCASSLDKNEKLFFGSGTQLSVL.

At least ten counts were recorded for this clone. The V and J genes are TRBV6-5 and TRBJ2-3; possible D gene TRBD2, 6 bases. V was trimmed by 4 bases and J by 2 bases, leaving 13 bases between them. This CDR3 has 15 residues. CDR1 is MNHEY, CDR2 SVGAGI, per germline. CDR3 DNA sequence: TGTGCCAGCAGTTCCGGGGGAAGTGCCACAGATACGCAGTATTTT. Its protein is CASSSGGSATDTQYF.

The chain carries TRBV3-1 (or the pseudogene TRBV3-2) and TRBJ1-6; 9 bases align to TRBD1. This CDR3 is built from 19 residues. The germline gives CDR1 LGHDT, CDR2 YNNKEL (reference sequence). V lost 4 bases and J lost 0; bases outside the gene matches: 10. The CDR3 region is CASSPGGQGTGSYNSPLHF. The CDR3 region has the DNA TGTGCCAGCAGCCCAGGGGGACAGGGTACGGGCTCCTATAATTCACCCCTCCACTTT.

The chain uses TRBV19 and TRBJ2-1, with 10 bases that match TRBD2. V dropped 6 bases and J dropped 3; count of bases not matched to a gene: 2. Germline loops: CDR1 LNHDA, CDR2 SQIVND (reference sequence). The CDR3 contains 14 residues. The CDR3 loop is CASRASGSYNEQFF. CDR3 sequence (DNA): TGTGCCAGTAGGGCTAGCGGGAGCTACAATGAGCAGTTCTTC.

The CDR3 DNA follows: TGTGCCTGGAGTAGAGGACAGGGATACAATGAGCAGTTCTTC. This gives the protein CAWSRGQGYNEQFF. The chain employs TRBV30 and TRBJ2-1; 8 bases map to TRBD1. The CDR3 spans 14 residues. V gave up 2 bases and J gave up 4 bases; unmatched junction bases: 4. Germline CDR1 reads GTSNPN; CDR2 reads SVGIG (reference sequence).

This clone was recorded a few times. The CDR3 loop is CASSEAPVGTEAFF. The CDR3 nucleotides are TGTGCCAGTAGTGAGGCACCGGTGGGCACTGAAGCTTTCTTT. This chain links TRBV19 with TRBJ1-1; D ambiguous. V lost 5 bases, J lost 4 bases, and 14 bases lay in between. Germline values: CDR1 LNHDA, CDR2 SQIVND (reference sequence). CDR3 length: 14 residues.

The V gene is TRBV24-1, the J gene TRBJ2-3, with TRBD2 matching over 7 bases. CDR3 length: 16 residues. With V trimmed by 4 bases and J by 1 base, 7 bases remained unmatched. Per germline, CDR1 KGHDR and CDR2 SFDVKD. CDR3: CATSDQTAGRTDTQYF. The CDR3 coding sequence is TGTGCCACCAGTGACCAGACAGCGGGACGCACAGATACGCAGTATTTT.

The CDR3 here is CATSRVWRDHPGPEQFF. In DNA, the CDR3 is TGTGCCACCAGCAGAGTGTGGCGGGACCACCCGGGACCTGAGCAGTTCTTC. The V gene is TRBV15, the J gene TRBJ2-1; D might be TRBD2 (6 bases). This CDR3 comprises 17 residues. Deletions cut 1 base from V and 9 bases from J, with 22 bases between. Germline V lookup: CDR1 LNHNV, CDR2 YYDKDF (reference sequence).

J is TRBJ2-1 and V is TRBV7-9, with 10 bases identical to TRBD2. V was clipped by 3 bases and J by 0 bases; unmatched bases: 2. This CDR3 spans 16 amino acids. Looked up from germline, CDR1 is SEHNR and CDR2 is FQNEAQ (reference sequence). CDR3 bases: TGTGCCAGCAGCTTTGTAGCGGGGGGCTCCTACAATGAGCAGTTCTTC. Translation: CASSFVAGGSYNEQFF.

The rearrangement links TRBV29-1 to TRBJ2-1; D gene ambiguous. The length of the CDR3 is 15 residues. Germline CDR1 SQVTM, CDR2 ANQGSEA. The ends were cut back, 0 bases at V and 0 bases at J, with 9 bases in the middle. CDR3 sequence reads: CSVEDQASSYNEQFF. DNA for the CDR3: TGCAGCGTTGAAGATCAAGCTAGCTCCTACAATGAGCAGTTCTTC.

The genes are TRBV5-6 and TRBJ1-5; tentatively, D is TRBD1 (6 bases). V was clipped by 5 bases and J by 6 bases, with 15 bases between them. Germline CDR1 reads SGHDT; CDR2 reads YYEEEE. The CDR3 is 14 residues long. CDR3 nucleotides: TGTGCCAGCAGTCGCAGGGGCCAAGGTCAGCCCCAGCATTTT. This sequence encodes CASSRRGQGQPQHF.

This chain joins TRBV7-2 and TRBJ2-1; D might be TRBD2 (6 bases). The V end lost 7 bases, the J end lost 8 bases, and 18 bases lay between the germline ends. Germline V gene sequence: CDR1 SGHTA, CDR2 FQGNSA. The CDR3 is 14 residues long. In DNA, the CDR3 is TGTGCCAGCAACCCCGGCTGGGGGGAACATGAGCAGTTCTTC. This encodes CASNPGWGEHEQFF.